The entry below describes one T cell receptor beta chain. The antigen remains undetermined. Germline V gene data show CDR1 as SQVTM and CDR2 as ANQGSEA. Deletions cut 5 bases from V and 6 bases from J, with 16 bases between. This CDR3 region has 14 residues. The authors sorted CD4+ and CD8+ T cells from PBMCs. In each case, RNA was isolated and then reverse transcribed into cDNA as the sequencing template. Some clones are missing from TCRdb's copy, which holds only in-frame ones; the method was immunoSEQ multiplex PCR. This table holds 120,000 or so clones, 40% to 55% found once. This entry comes from a study of CD8+ T cells in alopecia areata. Study-wide findings and caveats: For lesional scalp, especially alopecia totalis/universalis, clonality was higher than in normal scalp. When scalp samples are sequenced, resident alphabeta T cells of normal skin are also captured.

This sequence originates from a human donor with alopecia areata. The chain carries TRBV29-1 and TRBJ2-2; D is possibly TRBD1 (6 bases). The source material was NKG2D-low CD8+ T cells sorted from blood. The CDR3 nucleotides are TGCAGCGTTCTGGCAGGGGAAGGGGCCGGGGAGCTGTTTTTT. This sequence encodes CSVLAGEGAGELFF.